This T cell receptor (beta chain) stems from a study of shared clonotypes between healthy human individuals. Study information: CD4 naive cells filled three plates per donor, CD4 memory three, CD8 naive two and CD8 memory one.

Using immunoSEQ multiplex PCR, the repertoire was profiled, and TCRdb retains in-frame clones only, with some absent. Seen here are 1,500,000 or so clones, roughly 95% observed once, and the top ten hold over 1%. Recent vaccinations or acute infections were absent in the healthy HIV-negative adult donors. CD4+ cell separation produced CD45RA+ naive and CD45RA-negative memory subsets. CDR1 is SGHRS and CDR2 is YFSETQ in the germline V gene. The V and J ends lost 4 bases and 5 bases respectively, with 12 bases between them. CDR3 size: 13 residues. As regards this clone: Its antigen is undetermined.

Broader study findings: Generation probability values for non-shared clonotypes were lower than those for clonotypes shared by all four donors.

Input material: naive CD4+ T cells sorted from blood. Subset meaning: CD45RA+ positively selected. This chain links TRBV5-1 with TRBJ2-5; D could derive from TRBD1 or TRBD2 (5 bases each). This clonotype originated in a man under 40 in good health. CDR3 sequence reads: CASSRGRMETQYF. The DNA of the CDR3 is TGCGCCAGCAGCCGGGGACGGATGGAGACCCAGTACTTC.